This T cell receptor beta chain derives from a study of blood T cell repertoires in COVID-19. The overall study: The origin of the acute and convalescent COVID-19 samples was the United States, Italy and Spain. T cells, B-cell-depleted T cells, or PBMCs supplied cDNA or gDNA.

Original methodology: Counts of nucleated cells, estimated from reference gene primer amplification, were obtained. Generated by immunoSEQ multiplex PCR, the TCRdb table keeps only in-frame clones and is missing some. D and trimming come from the DNA, and the V and J calls and clone size come from that table. Among approximately 250,000 clones, about 89% were seen once, and the ten largest hold approximately 8.2%. The length of the CDR3 is 15 residues. CDR1 SGHDT and CDR2 YYEEEE come from the germline V gene. V lost 0 bases and J lost 3, with 12 bases in between. Sequenced material: peripheral blood. The source is a middle-aged man with active or convalescent COVID-19. The chain carries TRBV5-6 and TRBJ2-5; D not resolved. The CDR3 nucleotides read TGTGCCAGCAGCTTGGGGATGACAACCAAAGAGACCCAGTACTTC. This codes for CASSLGMTTKETQYF.